The sequence of this T cell receptor beta chain was determined in a study of cytomegalovirus exposure and HLA in healthy donors. Looking at the study overall: Unique TCRs numbering some 93 million, obtained from HLA-typed donors, made up an early data release.

Trimming at V came to 6 bases and at J to 6 bases, leaving 3 bases not matched to a gene. The CDR3 length is 13 residues. Per germline, CDR1 MNHNS and CDR2 SASEGT. Only a few counts were recorded for this clone. What it recognizes is unknown. Use of 60 Vbeta and 13 Jbeta primers characterized the PCR. Measured with immunoSEQ multiplex PCR; TCRdb has only the in-frame clones, and not every one. The sample lists under 130,000 clones, 60% to 85% seen once, with 5.6% in the top ten. Study outcomes and limitations: Roughly uniform depth of sequencing across donors was assumed in presence/absence analyses. Listed as cytomegalovirus-associated were 150 or so TCR beta chains. Rarity held for most TCR sequences, but there were some public TCRs that occurred in many donors.

The chain has TRBV6-1 and TRBJ1-5; 9 positions match TRBD1. This TCR derives from a male donor in good health and CMV-seronegative. Sequenced input: PBMCs. CDR3 nucleotide sequence: TGTGCCAGCAGGGGACAGGGAGCTCAGCCCCAGCATTTT. The encoded protein is CASRGQGAQPQHF.